The sequence of this T cell receptor (beta chain) was determined in a study of T cell repertoires in cytomegalovirus infection. As for this clonotype: What it binds is not known.

General study points: Clonotype analysis showed dominance of the ex vivo response by HLA-C-restricted CMV-specific TCR beta clonotypes.

TCRdb independently ran MiXCR on the reads; one entry per CDR3 protein. The sample yields about half a million distinct CDR3 sequences, roughly 46% seen once. Deletions cut 6 bases from V and 7 bases from J, with 18 bases between. This CDR3 region has 14 residues. The rearrangement joins TRBV12-3 or TRBV12-4 to TRBJ1-2, with D unclear. This receptor was identified in a human donor in good health (CMV status not recorded). Some clones in this sample may be carry-over from other donors' samples. The material sequenced was cultured PBMCs, taken from culture after CMV antigen stimulation. The DNA of the CDR3 is TGTGCCAGCAGCCCAGACGGGAGGGTTGTTGGCTACACCTTC. It encodes CASSPDGRVVGYTF.